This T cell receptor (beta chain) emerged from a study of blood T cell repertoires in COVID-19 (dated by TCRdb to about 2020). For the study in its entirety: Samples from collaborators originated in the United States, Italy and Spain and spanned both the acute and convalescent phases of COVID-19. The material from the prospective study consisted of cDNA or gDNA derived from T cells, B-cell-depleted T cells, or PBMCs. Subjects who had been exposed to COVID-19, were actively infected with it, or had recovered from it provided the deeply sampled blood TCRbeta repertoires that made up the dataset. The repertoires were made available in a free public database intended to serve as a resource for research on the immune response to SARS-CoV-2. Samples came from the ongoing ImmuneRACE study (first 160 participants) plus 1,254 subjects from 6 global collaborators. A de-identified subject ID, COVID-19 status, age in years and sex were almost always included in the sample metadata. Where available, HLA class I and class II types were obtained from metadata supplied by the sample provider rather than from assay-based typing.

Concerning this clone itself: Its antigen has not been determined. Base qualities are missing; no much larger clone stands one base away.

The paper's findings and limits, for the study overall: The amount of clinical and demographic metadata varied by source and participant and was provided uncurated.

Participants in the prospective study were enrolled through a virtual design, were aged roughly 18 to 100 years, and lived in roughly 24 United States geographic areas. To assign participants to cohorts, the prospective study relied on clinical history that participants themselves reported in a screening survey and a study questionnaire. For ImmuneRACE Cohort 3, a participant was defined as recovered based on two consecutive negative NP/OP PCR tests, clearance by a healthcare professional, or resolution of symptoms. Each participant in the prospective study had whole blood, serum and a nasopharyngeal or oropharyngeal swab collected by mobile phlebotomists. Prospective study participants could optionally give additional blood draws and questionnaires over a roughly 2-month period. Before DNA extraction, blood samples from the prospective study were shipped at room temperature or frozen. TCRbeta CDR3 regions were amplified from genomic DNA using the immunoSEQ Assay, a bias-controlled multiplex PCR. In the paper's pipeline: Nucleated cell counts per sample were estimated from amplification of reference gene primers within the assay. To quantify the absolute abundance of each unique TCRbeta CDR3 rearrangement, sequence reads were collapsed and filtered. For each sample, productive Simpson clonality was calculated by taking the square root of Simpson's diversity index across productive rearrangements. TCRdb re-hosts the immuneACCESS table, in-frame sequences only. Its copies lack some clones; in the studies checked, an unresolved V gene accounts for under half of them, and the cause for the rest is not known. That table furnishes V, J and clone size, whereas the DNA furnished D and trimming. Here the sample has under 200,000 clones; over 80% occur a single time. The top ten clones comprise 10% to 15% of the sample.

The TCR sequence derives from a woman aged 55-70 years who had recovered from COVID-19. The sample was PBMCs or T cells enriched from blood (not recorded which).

The DNA sequence follows: TGTGCCAGCAGCCAAGTGGAGGGCTGGACTGAAGCTTTCTTT. Translation gives CASSQVEGWTEAFF. The chain is encoded by TRBV3-1 (or the pseudogene TRBV3-2) joined to TRBJ1-1, with the D gene call left open. At the junction V is shortened by 1 base and J by 5 bases, with 11 bases in between. For CDR1 and CDR2, the germline V gene (reference sequence) lists LGHDT and YNNKEL. Including the terminal cysteine and phenylalanine, the CDR3 comprises 14 residues. Of all the DNA, just the CDR3 is kept, 42 bases in frame from base 1.